These 11 T cell receptor beta chains were sequenced from one sample in a study of CD8 T cells in Susac syndrome. When the RNA was reverse transcribed, random hexamers were used with an input of about 0.5 to 1 ug. One entry per CDR3 protein results from TCRdb running MiXCR on the immunoSEQ multiplex PCR reads. The table has about 29,000 distinct CDR3 sequences, less than 95% seen once. The sample taken for sequencing was CD8+ T cells from PBMCs. The origin of the receptors is a human donor in good health.

The chain couples TRBV7-9 to TRBJ1-2; 7 positions agree with TRBD1. The CDR3 has 15 residues. Per the germline V gene, CDR1 is SEHNR and CDR2 is FQNEAQ (reference sequence). V was pared by 5 bases and J by 7 bases, with 13 bases of the junction left unmatched. The CDR3 loop reads CASSRTGEEFRGYTF. DNA for the CDR3: TGTGCCAGCAGCCGCACAGGGGAGGAGTTCCGTGGCTACACCTTC.

The V call is TRBV6-5, the J call TRBJ2-1; D ambiguous. V lost 8 bases to trimming and J lost 2 bases, with 10 bases between them. This CDR3 contains 13 residues. Germline V CDR1 and CDR2: MNHEY, SVGAGI. The CDR3 bases are TGTGCCAGCGGTGAACGTACCTACAATGAGCAGTTCTTC. Its protein is CASGERTYNEQFF.

The chain uses TRBV27 and TRBJ2-1; no clear D. The V gene lost 2 bases and the J gene lost 8 bases, with 13 bases spanning the gap. This CDR3 has 14 amino acids. Per germline, CDR1 MNHEY and CDR2 SMNVEV (reference sequence). The CDR3 DNA reads TGTGCCAGCAGTTTAGACCTCTCTAGGGATGAGCAGTTCTTC. Encoded protein: CASSLDLSRDEQFF.

The CDR3 nucleotides are TGCGCCAGCAGCTTGGACAGGGGCCTTACAGATACGCAGTATTTT. It codes for CASSLDRGLTDTQYF. The chain has TRBV5-1 and TRBJ2-3; 7 bases are shared with TRBD1. CDR3 length: 15 amino acids. Trimming removed 0 bases from V and 3 bases from J; junction bases left unmatched: 4. Germline V gene lookup returns CDR1 SGHRS and CDR2 YFSETQ.

The J gene is TRBJ2-1, the V gene TRBV7-9, with a tentative D call TRBD1 (6 bases). The germline CDR1 and CDR2 sequences are SEHNR and FQNEAQ (reference sequence). V was clipped by 3 bases and J by 7 bases, with 16 bases between them. This CDR3 is 15 amino acids long. The CDR3 nucleotides read TGTGCCAGCAGCTTCCTCAGGGGTACAGAGAATGAGCAGTTCTTC. Amino acids: CASSFLRGTENEQFF. The full variable domain, completed using reference TRBV7-9 and TRBJ2-1, is DTGVSQNPRHKITKRGQNVTFRCDPISEHNRLYWYRQTLGQGPEFLTYFQNEAQLEKSRLLSDRFSAERPKGSFSTLEIQRTEQGDSAMYLCASSFLRGTENEQFFGPGTRLTVL.

With regard to this clonotype: The junction differs from germline at one of its ends, possibly a read error. This chain links TRBV10-1 with TRBJ1-3; weak D call: TRBD1 (6 bases). The CDR3 has 13 residues. CDR1 and CDR2 (germline): WNHNN, SYGVQD (reference sequence). The DNA of the CDR3 is TGCGCCAGCACTGCCCTCAGGGGAAGCACCATATATTTT. As protein: CASTALRGSTIYF.

This sequence joins TRBV6-2 or TRBV6-3 and TRBJ2-2, with 8 bases that match TRBD2. Germline V gene data show CDR1 as MNHEY and CDR2 as SVGEGT. The CDR3 spans 15 residues. Losses at the gene ends were 6 bases for V and 7 bases for J; bases not matched to a gene: 10. The CDR3 sequence: CASSSPRGGGGELFF. The DNA for the CDR3 is TGTGCCAGCAGCTCCCCACGGGGGGGAGGCGGGGAGCTGTTTTTT.

The J gene is TRBJ2-7, the V gene TRBV20-1; 8 nucleotides align to TRBD1. After removal of 3 bases from V and 2 bases from J, the junction contained 6 bases not matched to a gene. The CDR3 is made up of 14 amino acids. The germline V gene encodes CDR1 DFQATT and CDR2 SNEGSKA (reference sequence). For the CDR3, the DNA is TGCAGTGCTAGGGCGACAGGGGCCACCTACGAGCAGTACTTC. Its translation is CSARATGATYEQYF.

J is TRBJ1-5 and V is TRBV25-1; 7 bases match TRBD1. The junction had 14 bases not matched to a gene; V was cut back by 2 bases and J by 13 bases. The CDR3 covers 15 residues. Germline V lookup: CDR1 MGHDK, CDR2 SYGVNS. In DNA form, the CDR3 reads TGTGCCAGCAGTGAAAATAGAGGGGGCAATCAGGCGCAGCATTTT. Its protein product is CASSENRGGNQAQHF.

The V gene is TRBV4-3, the J gene TRBJ2-7, with 8 positions matching TRBD1. Per germline, CDR1 LGHNA and CDR2 YSLEER. The CDR3 totals 14 residues. V lost 4 bases to trimming and J lost 4 bases; unmatched junction nucleotides: 6. The DNA of the CDR3 is TGCGCCAGCAGCCCCGGACAGGGTGGATACGAGCAGTACTTC. Translating it yields CASSPGQGGYEQYF.

This clonotype was detected only a few times. Compared with germline, one end of the junction differs, possibly owing to a read error. The rearrangement links TRBV12-3 or TRBV12-4 to TRBJ1-2; possible D gene TRBD1, 6 bases. The CDR3 is 14 amino acids. CDR3 sequence: CASSLAGADYGYTF. The CDR3 DNA sequence: TGTGCCAGCAGTTTGGCAGGGGCGGACTATGGTTACACCTTC.